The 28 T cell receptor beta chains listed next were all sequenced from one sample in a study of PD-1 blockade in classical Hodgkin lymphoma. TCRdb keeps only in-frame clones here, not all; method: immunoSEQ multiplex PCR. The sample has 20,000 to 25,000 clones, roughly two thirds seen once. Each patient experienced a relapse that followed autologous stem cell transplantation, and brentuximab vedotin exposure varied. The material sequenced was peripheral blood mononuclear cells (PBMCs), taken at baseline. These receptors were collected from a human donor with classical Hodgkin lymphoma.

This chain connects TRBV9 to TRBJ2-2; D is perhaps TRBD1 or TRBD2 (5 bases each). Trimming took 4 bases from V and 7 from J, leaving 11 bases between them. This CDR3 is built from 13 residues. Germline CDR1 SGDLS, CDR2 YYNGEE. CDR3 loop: CASSRDGIGELFF. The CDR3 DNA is TGTGCCAGCAGCCGGGACGGAATCGGGGAGCTGTTTTTT.

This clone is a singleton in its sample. CDR3 nucleotides: TGTGCCAGTACCCGCAATTGGGGGAACACTGAAGCTTTCTTT. Protein: CASTRNWGNTEAFF. V gene TRBV19 combines with J gene TRBJ1-1; D is undetermined. Germline V CDR1 and CDR2: LNHDA, SQIVND (reference sequence). This CDR3 region has 14 residues. With 7 bases removed from V and 1 base from J, the gap between germline ends came to 13 bases.

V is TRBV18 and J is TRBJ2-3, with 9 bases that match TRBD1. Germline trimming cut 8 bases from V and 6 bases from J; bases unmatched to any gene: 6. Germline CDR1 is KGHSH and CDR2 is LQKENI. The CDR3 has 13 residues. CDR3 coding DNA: TGTGCCAGCACGCGGACAGGGGATGATACGCAGTATTTT. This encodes CASTRTGDDTQYF.

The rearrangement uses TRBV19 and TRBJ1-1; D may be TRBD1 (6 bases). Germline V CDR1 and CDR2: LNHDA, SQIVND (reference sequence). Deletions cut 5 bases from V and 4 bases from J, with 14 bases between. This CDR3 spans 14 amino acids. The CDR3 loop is CASSWLGGGTEAFF. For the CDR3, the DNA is TGTGCCAGTAGTTGGCTCGGAGGGGGCACTGAAGCTTTCTTT.

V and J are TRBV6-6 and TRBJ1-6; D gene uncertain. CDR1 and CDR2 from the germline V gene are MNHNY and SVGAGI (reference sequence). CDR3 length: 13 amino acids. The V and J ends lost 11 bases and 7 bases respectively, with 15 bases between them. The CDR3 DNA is TGTGCCGCTCAAGGCAGTCACAATTCACCCCTCCACTTT. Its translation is CAAQGSHNSPLHF.

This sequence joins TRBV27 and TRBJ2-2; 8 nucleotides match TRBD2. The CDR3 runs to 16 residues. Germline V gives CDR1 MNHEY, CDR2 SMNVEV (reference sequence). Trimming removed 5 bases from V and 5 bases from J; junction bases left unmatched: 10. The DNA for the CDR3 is TGTGCCAGCAGTCCCCCCGGGAGGGGCTGGACCGGGGAGCTGTTTTTT. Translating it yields CASSPPGRGWTGELFF.

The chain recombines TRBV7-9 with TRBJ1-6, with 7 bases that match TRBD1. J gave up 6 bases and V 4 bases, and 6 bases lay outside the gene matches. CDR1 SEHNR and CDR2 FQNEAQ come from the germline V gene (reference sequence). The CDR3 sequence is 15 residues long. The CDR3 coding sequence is TGTGCCAGCAGCTCCCGGACAGGAGCTAATTCACCCCTCCACTTT. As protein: CASSSRTGANSPLHF.

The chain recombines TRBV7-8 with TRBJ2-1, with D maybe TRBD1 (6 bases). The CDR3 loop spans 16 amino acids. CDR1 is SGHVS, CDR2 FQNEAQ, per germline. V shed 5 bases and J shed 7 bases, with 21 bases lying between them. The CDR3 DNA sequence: TGTGCCAGCAGCCCCAAGAGTGGGGGCCCCTGGAATGAGCAGTTCTTC. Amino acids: CASSPKSGGPWNEQFF.

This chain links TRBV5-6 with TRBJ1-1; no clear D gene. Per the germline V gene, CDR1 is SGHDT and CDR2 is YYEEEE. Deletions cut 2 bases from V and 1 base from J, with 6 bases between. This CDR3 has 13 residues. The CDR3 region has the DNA TGTGCCAGCAGCTTAGCACGGAACACTGAAGCTTTCTTT. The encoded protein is CASSLARNTEAFF.

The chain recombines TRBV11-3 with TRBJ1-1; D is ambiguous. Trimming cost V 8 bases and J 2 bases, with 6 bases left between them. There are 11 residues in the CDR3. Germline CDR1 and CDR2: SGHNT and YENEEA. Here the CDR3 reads CASLPNTEAFF. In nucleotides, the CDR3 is TGTGCCAGCCTTCCCAACACTGAAGCTTTCTTT.

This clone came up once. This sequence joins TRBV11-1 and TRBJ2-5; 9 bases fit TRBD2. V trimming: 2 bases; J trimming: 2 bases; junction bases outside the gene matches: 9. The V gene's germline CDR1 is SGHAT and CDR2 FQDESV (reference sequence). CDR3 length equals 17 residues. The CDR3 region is CASSLRRLAGRQETQYF. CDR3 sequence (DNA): TGTGCCAGCAGCTTAAGACGGCTAGCGGGGAGACAAGAGACCCAGTACTTC.

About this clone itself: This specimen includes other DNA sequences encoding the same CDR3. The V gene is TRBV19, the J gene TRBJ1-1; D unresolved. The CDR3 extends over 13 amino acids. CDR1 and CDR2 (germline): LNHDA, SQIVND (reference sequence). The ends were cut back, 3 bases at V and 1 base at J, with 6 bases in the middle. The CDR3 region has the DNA TGTGCCAGTAGTATTCTTGAGAACACTGAAGCTTTCTTT. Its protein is CASSILENTEAFF. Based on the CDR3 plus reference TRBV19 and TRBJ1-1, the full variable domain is DGGITQSPKYLFRKEGQNVTLSCEQNLNHDAMYWYRQDPGQGLRLIYYSQIVNDFQKGDIAEGYSVSREKKESFPLTVTSAQKNPTAFYLCASSILENTEAFFGQGTRLTVV.

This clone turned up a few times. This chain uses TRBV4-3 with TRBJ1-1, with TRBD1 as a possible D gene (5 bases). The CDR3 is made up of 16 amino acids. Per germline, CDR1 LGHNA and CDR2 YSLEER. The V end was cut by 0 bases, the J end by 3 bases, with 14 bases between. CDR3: CASSQEYEGLDTEAFF. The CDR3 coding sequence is TGCGCCAGCAGCCAAGAATACGAGGGGCTGGACACTGAAGCTTTCTTT.

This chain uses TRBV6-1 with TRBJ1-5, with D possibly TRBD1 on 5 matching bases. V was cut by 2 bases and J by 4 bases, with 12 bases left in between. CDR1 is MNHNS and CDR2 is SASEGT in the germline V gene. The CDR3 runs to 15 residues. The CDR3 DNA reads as TGTGCCAGCAGTGAAATGAGGAGGGGAAATCAGCCCCAGCATTTT. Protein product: CASSEMRRGNQPQHF.

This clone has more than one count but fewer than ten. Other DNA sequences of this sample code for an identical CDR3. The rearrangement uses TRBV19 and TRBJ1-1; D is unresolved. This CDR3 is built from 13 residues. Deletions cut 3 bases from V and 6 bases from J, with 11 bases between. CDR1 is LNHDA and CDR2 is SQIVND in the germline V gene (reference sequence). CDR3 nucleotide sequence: TGTGCCAGTAGTATTTTGGGAGGTGCTGAAGCTTTCTTT. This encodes CASSILGGAEAFF.

CDR3 protein: CASSLPGRNTQYF. The CDR3 DNA is TGTGCCAGCAGCTTGCCAGGGCGGAATACGCAGTATTTT. The chain combines TRBV5-6 with TRBJ2-3; D might be TRBD1 (5 bases). The germline V and J ends were trimmed by 1 base and 7 bases, with 10 bases remaining between them. Germline V gene lookup returns CDR1 SGHDT and CDR2 YYEEEE. The CDR3 is made up of 13 amino acids.

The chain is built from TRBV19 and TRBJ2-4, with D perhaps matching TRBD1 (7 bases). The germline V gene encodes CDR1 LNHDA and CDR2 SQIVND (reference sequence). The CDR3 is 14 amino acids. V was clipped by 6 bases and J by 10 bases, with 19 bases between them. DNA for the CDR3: TGTGCCAGTAGCGACTCCGGCAGGGGGGTTATTCAGTACTTC. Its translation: CASSDSGRGVIQYF.

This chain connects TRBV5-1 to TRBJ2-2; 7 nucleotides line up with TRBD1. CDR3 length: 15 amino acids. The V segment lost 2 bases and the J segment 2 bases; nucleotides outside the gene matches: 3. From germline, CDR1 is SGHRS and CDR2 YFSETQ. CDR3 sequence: CASSFGTDNTGELFF. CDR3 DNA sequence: TGCGCCAGCAGCTTCGGGACAGATAACACCGGGGAGCTGTTTTTT.

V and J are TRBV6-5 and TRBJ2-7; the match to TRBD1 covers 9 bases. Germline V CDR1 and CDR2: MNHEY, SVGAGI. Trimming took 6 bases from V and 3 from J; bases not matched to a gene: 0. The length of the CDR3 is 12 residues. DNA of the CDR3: TGTGCCAGCAGGGACAGGGGCTACGAGCAGTACTTC. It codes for CASRDRGYEQYF.

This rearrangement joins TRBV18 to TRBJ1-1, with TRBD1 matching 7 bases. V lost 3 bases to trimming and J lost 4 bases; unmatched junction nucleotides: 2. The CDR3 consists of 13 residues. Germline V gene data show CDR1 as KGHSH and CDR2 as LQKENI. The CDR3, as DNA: TGTGCCAGCTCACCCAGGGGGTTCACTGAAGCTTTCTTT. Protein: CASSPRGFTEAFF.

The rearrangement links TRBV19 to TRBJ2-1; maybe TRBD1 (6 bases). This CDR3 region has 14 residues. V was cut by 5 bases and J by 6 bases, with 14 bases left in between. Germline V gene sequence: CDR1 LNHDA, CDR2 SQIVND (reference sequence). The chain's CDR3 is CASSLRTQGNEQFF. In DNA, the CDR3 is TGTGCCAGTAGTTTGAGAACACAGGGCAATGAGCAGTTCTTC.

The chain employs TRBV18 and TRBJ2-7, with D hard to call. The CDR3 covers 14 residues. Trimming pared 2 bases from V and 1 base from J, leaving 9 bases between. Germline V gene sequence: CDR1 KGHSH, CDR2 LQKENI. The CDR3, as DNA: TGTGCCAGCTCACCATTCGGCGGATCCTACGAGCAGTACTTC. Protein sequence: CASSPFGGSYEQYF.

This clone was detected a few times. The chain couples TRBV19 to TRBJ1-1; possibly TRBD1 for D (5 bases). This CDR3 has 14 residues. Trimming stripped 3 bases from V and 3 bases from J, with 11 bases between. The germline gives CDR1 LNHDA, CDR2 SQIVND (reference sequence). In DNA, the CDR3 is TGTGCCAGTAGTATTCTTTCGGGGGACACTGAAGCTTTCTTT. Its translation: CASSILSGDTEAFF.

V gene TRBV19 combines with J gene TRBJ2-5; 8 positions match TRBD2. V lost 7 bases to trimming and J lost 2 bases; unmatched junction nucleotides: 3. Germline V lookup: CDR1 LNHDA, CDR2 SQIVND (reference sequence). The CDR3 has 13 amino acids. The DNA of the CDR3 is TGTGCCAGTAAGCGGGGGCCGCAAGAGACCCAGTACTTC. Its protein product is CASKRGPQETQYF.

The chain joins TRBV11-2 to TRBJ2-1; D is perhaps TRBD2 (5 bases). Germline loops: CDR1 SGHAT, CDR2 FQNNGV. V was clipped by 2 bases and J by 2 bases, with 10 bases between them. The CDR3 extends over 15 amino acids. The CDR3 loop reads CASSLSGFAYNEQFF. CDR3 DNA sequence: TGTGCCAGCAGCTTAAGCGGCTTTGCCTACAATGAGCAGTTCTTC.

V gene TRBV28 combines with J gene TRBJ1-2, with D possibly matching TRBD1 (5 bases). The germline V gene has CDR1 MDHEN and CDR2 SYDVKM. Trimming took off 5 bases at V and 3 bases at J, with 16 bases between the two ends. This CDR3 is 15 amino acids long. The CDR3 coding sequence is TGTGCCAGCAGTGGGCGAGACAGATACTACTATGGCTACACCTTC. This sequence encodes CASSGRDRYYYGYTF.

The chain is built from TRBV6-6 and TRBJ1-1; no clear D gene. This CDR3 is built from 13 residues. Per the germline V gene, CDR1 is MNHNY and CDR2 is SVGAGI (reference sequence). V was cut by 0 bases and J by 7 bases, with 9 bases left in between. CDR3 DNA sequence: TGTGCCAGCAGTTACTCGTTGCACAATGAAGCTTTCTTT. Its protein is CASSYSLHNEAFF.

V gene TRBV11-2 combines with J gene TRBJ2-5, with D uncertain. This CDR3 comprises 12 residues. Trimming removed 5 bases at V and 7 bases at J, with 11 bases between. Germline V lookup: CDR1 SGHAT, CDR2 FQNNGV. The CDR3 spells CASSLVRGTQYF. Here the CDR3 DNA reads TGTGCCAGCAGCCTGGTCCGAGGGACCCAGTACTTC.